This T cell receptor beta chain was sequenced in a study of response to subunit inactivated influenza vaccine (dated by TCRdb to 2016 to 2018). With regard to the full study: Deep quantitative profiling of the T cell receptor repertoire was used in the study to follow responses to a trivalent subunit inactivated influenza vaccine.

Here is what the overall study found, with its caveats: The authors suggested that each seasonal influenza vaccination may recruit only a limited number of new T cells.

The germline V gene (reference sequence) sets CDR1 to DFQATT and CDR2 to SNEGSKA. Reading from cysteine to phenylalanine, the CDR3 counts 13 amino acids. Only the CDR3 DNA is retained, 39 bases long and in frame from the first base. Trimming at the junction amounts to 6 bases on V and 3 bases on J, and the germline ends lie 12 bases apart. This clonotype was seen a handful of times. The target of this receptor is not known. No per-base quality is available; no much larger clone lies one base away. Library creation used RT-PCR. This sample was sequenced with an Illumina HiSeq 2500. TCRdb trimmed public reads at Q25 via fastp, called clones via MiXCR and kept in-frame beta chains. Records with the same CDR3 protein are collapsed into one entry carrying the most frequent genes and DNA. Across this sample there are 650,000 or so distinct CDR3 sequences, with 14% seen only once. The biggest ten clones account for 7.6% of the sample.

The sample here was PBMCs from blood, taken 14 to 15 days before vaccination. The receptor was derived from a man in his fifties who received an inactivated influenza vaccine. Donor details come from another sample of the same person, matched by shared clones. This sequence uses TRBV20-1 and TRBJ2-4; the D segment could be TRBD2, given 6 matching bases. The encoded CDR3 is CSARDLDKNIQYF. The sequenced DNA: TGCAGTGCGCGGGACTTGGACAAAAACATTCAGTACTTC.